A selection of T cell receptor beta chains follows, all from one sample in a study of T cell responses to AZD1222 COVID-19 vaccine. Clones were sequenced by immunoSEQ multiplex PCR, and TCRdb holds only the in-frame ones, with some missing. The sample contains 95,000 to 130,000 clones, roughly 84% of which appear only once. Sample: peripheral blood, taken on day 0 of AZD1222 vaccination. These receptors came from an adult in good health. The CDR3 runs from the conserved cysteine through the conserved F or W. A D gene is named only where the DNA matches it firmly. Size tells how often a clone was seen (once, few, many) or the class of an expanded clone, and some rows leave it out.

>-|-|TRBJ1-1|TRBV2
TGTGCCAGCGAGACCGGGACGGCGAACACTGAAGCTTTCTTT
CASETGTANTEAFF
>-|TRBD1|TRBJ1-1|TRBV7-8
TGTGCCAGTACTACAGGGGGCGGCCCCCTGCGGGCTTTCTTT
CASTTGGGPLRAFF
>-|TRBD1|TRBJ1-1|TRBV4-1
TGCGCCAGCAGCCAACGGACAGGGACAGCTGAAGCTTTCTTT
CASSQRTGTAEAFF
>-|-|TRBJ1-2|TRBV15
TGTGCCACCAGCAGAGATCTGATGGATGGCTACACCTTC
CATSRDLMDGYTF
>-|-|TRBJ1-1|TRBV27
TGTGCCAGCAGCTCCACCCAGGGGTCGGACACTGAAGCTTTCTTT
CASSSTQGSDTEAFF
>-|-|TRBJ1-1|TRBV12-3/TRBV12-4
TGTGCCAGCAGTTTAAGTAGCAGGACTGAAGCTTTCTTT
CASSLSSRTEAFF
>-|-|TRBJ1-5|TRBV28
TGTGCCAGCAGTTCACGAGGACGGATCAATCAGCCCCAGCATTTT
CASSSRGRINQPQHF
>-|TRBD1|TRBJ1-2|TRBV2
TGTGCCAGCAGTTCGGGACAGGCAGTTGGTGGCTACACCTTC
CASSSGQAVGGYTF
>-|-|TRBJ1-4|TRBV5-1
TGCGCCAGCAGCGGTGCAACTAATGAAAAACTGTTTTTT
CASSGATNEKLFF
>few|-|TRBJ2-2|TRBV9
TGTGCCAGCACCAAGGGTCATGGCTTCGAAACCGGGGAGCTGTTTTTT
CASTKGHGFETGELFF
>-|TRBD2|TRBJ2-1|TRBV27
TGTGCCAGCAGTTTCCGGACTAGCGGGAGTAGTGGATCCTACAATGAGCAGTTCTTC
CASSFRTSGSSGSYNEQFF
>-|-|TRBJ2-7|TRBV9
TGTGCCAGCAGCGTAAGTGGGGGAATCAACGAGCAGTACTTC
CASSVSGGINEQYF
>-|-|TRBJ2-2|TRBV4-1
TGCGCCAGCAGTCCCTACCAGGGAGCGGGCACCGGGGAGCTGTTTTTT
CASSPYQGAGTGELFF
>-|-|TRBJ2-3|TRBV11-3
TGTGCCAGTTCAGGGCCTAGCACAGATACGCAGTATTTT
CASSGPSTDTQYF
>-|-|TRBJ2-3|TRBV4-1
TGCGCCAGCAGTCAAGGGCTAGGGGACCGGGGGTATTTT
CASSQGLGDRGYF
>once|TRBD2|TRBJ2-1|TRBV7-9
TGTGCCAGCAGCTTAGGGGGAGCGGGAGGGTTCCACAATGAGCAGTTCTTC
CASSLGGAGGFHNEQFF
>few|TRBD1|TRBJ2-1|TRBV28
TGTGCCAGCAGATCCGGACTTCCTTACCACGTACGGAAGGCGTACAGGGGTGGGGATGAGCAGTTCTTC
CASRSGLPYHVRKAYRGGDEQFF
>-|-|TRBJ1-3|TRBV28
TGTGCCAGCAGTCCCGGGTCTGGAAACACCATATATTTT
CASSPGSGNTIYF
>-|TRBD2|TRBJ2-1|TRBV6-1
TGTGCCAGCAGTGAATACTTAGCGGGAGGGCCGACGACCCATGAGCAGTTCTTC
CASSEYLAGGPTTHEQFF
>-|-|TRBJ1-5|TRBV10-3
TGTGCCATCAGTGAGTCGACCGGCAGTATGCCCCAGCATTTT
CAISESTGSMPQHF